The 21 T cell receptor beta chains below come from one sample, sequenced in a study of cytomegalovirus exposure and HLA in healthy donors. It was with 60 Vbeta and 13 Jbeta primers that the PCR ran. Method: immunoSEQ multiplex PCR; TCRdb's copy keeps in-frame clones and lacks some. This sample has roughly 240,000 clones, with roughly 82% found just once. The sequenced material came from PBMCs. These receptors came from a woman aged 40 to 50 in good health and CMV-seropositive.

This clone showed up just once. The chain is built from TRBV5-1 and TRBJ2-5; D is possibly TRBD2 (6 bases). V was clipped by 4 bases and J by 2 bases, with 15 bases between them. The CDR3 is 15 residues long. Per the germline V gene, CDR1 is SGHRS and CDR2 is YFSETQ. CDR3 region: CASSPGLSGQETQYF. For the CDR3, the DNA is TGCGCCAGCAGCCCGGGGCTTAGCGGTCAAGAGACCCAGTACTTC.

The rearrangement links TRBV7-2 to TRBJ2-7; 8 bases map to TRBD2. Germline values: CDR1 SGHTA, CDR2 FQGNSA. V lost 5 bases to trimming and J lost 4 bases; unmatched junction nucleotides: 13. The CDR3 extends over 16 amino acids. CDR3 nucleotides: TGTGCCAGCAGCAACGTCATGATCGGGAGGGGTTACGAGCAGTACTTC. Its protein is CASSNVMIGRGYEQYF.

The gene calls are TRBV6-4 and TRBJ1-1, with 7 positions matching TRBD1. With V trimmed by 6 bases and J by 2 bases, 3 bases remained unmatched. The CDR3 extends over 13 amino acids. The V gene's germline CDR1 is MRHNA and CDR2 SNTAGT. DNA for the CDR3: TGTGCCAGCAGCCGGGACAGAAACACTGAAGCTTTCTTT. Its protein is CASSRDRNTEAFF.

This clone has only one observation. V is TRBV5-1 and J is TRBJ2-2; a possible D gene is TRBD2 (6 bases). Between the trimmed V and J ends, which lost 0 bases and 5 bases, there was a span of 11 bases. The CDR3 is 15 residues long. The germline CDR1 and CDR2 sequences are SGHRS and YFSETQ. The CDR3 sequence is CASSLAEGSTGELFF. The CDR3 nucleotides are TGCGCCAGCAGCTTGGCGGAGGGATCGACCGGGGAGCTGTTTTTT.

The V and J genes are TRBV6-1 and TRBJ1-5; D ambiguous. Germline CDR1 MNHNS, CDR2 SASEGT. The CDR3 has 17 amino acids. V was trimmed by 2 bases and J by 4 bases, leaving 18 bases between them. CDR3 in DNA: TGTGCCAGCAGTGAACGGCCGTATCTTGAGGGTAATCAGCCCCAGCATTTT. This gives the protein CASSERPYLEGNQPQHF.

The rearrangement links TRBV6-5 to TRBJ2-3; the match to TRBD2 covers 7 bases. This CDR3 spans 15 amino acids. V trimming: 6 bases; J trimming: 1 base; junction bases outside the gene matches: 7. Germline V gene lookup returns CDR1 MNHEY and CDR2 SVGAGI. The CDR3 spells CASSLSGLRTDTQYF. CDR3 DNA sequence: TGTGCCAGCAGCCTTAGCGGGCTACGCACAGATACGCAGTATTTT.

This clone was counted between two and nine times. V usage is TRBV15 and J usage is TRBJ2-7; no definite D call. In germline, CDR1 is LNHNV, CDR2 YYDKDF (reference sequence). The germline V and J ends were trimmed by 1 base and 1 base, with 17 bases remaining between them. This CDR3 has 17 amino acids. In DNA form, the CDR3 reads TGTGCCACCAGCAGAGGCCCATTCGGGTCTGGATCCTACGAGCAGTACTTC. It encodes CATSRGPFGSGSYEQYF.

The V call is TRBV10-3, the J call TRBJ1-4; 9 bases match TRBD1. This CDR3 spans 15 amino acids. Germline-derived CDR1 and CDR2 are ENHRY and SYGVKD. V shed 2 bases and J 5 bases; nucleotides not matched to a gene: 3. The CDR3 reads CAISEKGTGNEKLFF. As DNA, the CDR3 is TGTGCCATCAGTGAGAAGGGGACAGGGAATGAAAAACTGTTTTTT.

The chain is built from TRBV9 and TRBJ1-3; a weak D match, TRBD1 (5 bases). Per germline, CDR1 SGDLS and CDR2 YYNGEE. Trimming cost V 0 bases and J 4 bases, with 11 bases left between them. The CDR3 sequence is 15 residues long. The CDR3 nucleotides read TGTGCCAGCAGCGTAGTGGGGGGGAAAGGAAACACCATATATTTT. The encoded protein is CASSVVGGKGNTIYF.

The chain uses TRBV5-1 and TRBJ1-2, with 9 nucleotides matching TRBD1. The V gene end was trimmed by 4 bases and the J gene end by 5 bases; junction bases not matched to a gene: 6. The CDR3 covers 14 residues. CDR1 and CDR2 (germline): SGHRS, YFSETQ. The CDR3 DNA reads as TGCGCCAGCAGCGCGGGACAGGGAGGGTATGGCTACACCTTC. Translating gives CASSAGQGGYGYTF.

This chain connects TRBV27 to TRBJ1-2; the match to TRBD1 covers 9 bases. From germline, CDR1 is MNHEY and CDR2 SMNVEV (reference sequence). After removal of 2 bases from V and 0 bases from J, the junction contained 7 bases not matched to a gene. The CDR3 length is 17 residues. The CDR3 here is CASSLPPGDRANYGYTF. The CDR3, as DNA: TGTGCCAGCAGTTTACCCCCGGGGGACAGGGCTAACTATGGCTACACCTTC.

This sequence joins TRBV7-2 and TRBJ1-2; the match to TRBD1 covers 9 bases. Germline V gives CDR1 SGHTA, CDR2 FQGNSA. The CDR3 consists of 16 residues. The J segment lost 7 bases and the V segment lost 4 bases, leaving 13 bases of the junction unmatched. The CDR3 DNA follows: TGTGCCAGCAGCTCTTTACAGGGGGCTGGCGTCCGTGGCTACACCTTC. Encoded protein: CASSSLQGAGVRGYTF.

The CDR3: CASSSEPRRGGYEQYF. The CDR3 nucleotides read TGTGCCAGCAGTTCAGAGCCCCGAAGGGGTGGCTACGAGCAGTACTTC. The rearrangement links TRBV27 to TRBJ2-7; D is perhaps TRBD1 (5 bases). The germline V gene encodes CDR1 MNHEY and CDR2 SMNVEV (reference sequence). This CDR3 comprises 16 residues. Trimming removed 4 bases from V and 3 bases from J, with 19 bases in between.

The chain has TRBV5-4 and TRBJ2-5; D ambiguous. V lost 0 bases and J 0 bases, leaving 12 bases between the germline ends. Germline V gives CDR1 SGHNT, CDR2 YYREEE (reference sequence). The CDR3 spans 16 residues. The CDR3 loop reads CASSLAERLNQETQYF. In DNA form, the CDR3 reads TGTGCCAGCAGCTTGGCCGAGAGGCTAAACCAAGAGACCCAGTACTTC.

The CDR3 region has the DNA TGTGCCAGCAGTTCCTCCGGGACTAGCAGGTACGAGCAGTACTTC. Translated, it gives CASSSSGTSRYEQYF. The chain couples TRBV7-9 to TRBJ2-7; 9 nucleotides match TRBD2. This CDR3 is 15 amino acids long. CDR1 is SEHNR and CDR2 is FQNEAQ in the germline V gene (reference sequence). Trimming cost V 6 bases and J 4 bases; bases outside gene matches: 10.

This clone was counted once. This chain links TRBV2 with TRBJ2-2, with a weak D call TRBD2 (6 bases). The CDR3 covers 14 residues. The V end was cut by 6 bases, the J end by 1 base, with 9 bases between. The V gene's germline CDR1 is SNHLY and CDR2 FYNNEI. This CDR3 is CASRGLMNTGELFF. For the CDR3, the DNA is TGTGCCAGCAGGGGACTGATGAACACCGGGGAGCTGTTTTTT.

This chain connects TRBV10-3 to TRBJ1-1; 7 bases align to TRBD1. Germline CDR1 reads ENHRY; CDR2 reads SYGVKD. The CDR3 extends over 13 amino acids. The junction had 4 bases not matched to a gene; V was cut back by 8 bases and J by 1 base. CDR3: CAISPGGNTEAFF. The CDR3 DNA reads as TGTGCCATCTCGCCAGGGGGGAACACTGAAGCTTTCTTT.

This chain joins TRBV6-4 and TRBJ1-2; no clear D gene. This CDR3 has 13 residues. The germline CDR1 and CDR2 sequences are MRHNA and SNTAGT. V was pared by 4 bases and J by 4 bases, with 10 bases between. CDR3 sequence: CASSGGSGYGYTF. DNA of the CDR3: TGTGCCAGCAGTGGAGGGTCTGGCTATGGCTACACCTTC.

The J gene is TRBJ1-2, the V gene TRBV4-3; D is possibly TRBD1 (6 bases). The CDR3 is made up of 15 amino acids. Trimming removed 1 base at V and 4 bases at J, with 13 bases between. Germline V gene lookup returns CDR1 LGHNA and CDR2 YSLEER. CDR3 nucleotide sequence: TGCGCCAGCAGCCAAGGGACAGTTCCGACCTATGGCTACACCTTC. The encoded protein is CASSQGTVPTYGYTF.

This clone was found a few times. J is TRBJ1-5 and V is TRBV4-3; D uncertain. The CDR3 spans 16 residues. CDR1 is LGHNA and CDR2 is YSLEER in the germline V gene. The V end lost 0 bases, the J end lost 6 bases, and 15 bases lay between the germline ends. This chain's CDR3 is CASSQDPTGDLQPQHF. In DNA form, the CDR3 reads TGCGCCAGCAGCCAAGATCCCACGGGTGACCTTCAGCCCCAGCATTTT.

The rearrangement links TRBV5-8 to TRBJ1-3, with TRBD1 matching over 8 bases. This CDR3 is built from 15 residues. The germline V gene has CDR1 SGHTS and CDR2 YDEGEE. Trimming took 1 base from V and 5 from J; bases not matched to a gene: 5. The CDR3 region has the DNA TGTGCCAGCAGCTTGTTCAGGGGGCCTCGAAACACCATATATTTT. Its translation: CASSLFRGPRNTIYF.